Below are 8 T cell receptor beta chains sequenced from a single sample in a study of beta chain features in type 1 diabetes. As every portion of the isolated RNA was reverse transcribed, the sequencing read expressed TCRB transcripts. Using immunoSEQ multiplex PCR, the repertoire was profiled, and TCRdb retains in-frame clones only, with some absent. The sample includes hundreds of thousands of clones, 15% to 19% seen only once; the top ten take about 0.093%. The source material was naive CD4+ T cells from blood. The origin of the receptors is a man younger than 35 in good health.

The rearrangement joins TRBV7-2 to TRBJ2-1; 9 bases map to TRBD1. The CDR3 has 15 amino acids. V shed 5 bases, J shed 12 bases, and the junction held 14 bases outside the gene matches. Germline assignment: CDR1 SGHTA and CDR2 FQGNSA. CDR3 bases: TGTGCCAGCAGCCAAAGGACAGGGGCACAGTGGAGGCAGTTCTTC. It yields the protein CASSQRTGAQWRQFF. The variable domain in full, with the rest retrieved from reference TRBV7-2 and TRBJ2-1, is GAGVSQSPSNKVTEKGKDVELRCDPISGHTALYWYRQSLGQGLEFLIYFQGNSAPDKSGLPSDRFSAERTGGSVSTLTIQRTQQEDSAVYLCASSQRTGAQWRQFFGPGTRLTVL.

This clone occurred a few times. The chain uses TRBV2 and TRBJ2-3; tentatively, D is TRBD1 or TRBD2 (5 bases each). CDR1 is SNHLY and CDR2 is FYNNEI in the germline V gene. This CDR3 is 13 amino acids long. V lost 6 bases and J 10 bases, leaving 17 bases between the germline ends. The chain's CDR3 is CASRGRWLAAQYF. CDR3 in DNA: TGTGCCAGCAGGGGGCGCTGGCTAGCCGCGCAGTATTTT.

The V gene is TRBV19, the J gene TRBJ1-1; 7 bases align to TRBD1. Germline V gene lookup returns CDR1 LNHDA and CDR2 SQIVND (reference sequence). The CDR3 spans 14 residues. V was pared by 3 bases and J by 1 base, with 2 bases of the junction left unmatched. In nucleotides, the CDR3 is TGTGCCAGTAGTATGGGACAGTCGAACACTGAAGCTTTCTTT. Translated: CASSMGQSNTEAFF. The complete variable domain, with remaining parts taken from reference TRBV19 and TRBJ1-1, reads DGGITQSPKYLFRKEGQNVTLSCEQNLNHDAMYWYRQDPGQGLRLIYYSQIVNDFQKGDIAEGYSVSREKKESFPLTVTSAQKNPTAFYLCASSMGQSNTEAFFGQGTRLTVV.

In its sample, this clone was seen a few times. The V call is TRBV10-3, the J call TRBJ1-2, with D possibly TRBD1 on 6 matching bases. CDR3 size: 12 residues. Germline CDR1 reads ENHRY; CDR2 reads SYGVKD. V was clipped by 8 bases and J by 6 bases, with 13 bases between them. CDR3 coding DNA: TGTGCCATCCGGACAGACAAAAATGGCTACACCTTC. It specifies CAIRTDKNGYTF.

This clone was seen more than once but under ten times. The rearrangement uses TRBV2 and TRBJ2-5; possible D gene TRBD2, 5 bases. The CDR3 is 12 residues long. V gave up 11 bases and J gave up 1 base, with 11 bases separating them. In germline, CDR1 is SNHLY, CDR2 FYNNEI. CDR3 in DNA: TGTGCCTCGGAGGTTATCCAAGAGACCCAGTACTTC. This gives the protein CASEVIQETQYF.

This chain connects TRBV28 to TRBJ2-1; no firm D call. V dropped 1 base and J dropped 8 bases, with 9 bases sitting between them. The CDR3 is made up of 13 amino acids. In germline, CDR1 is MDHEN, CDR2 SYDVKM. The CDR3, as DNA: TGTGCCAGCAGTTTATTGGCTCCCCATGAGCAGTTCTTC. Its translation is CASSLLAPHEQFF.

This clone has a handful of counts. This sequence joins TRBV4-3 and TRBJ1-1; 8 bases match TRBD1. Germline V gene lookup returns CDR1 LGHNA and CDR2 YSLEER. The CDR3 sequence is 17 residues long. With 0 bases clipped from V and 4 bases from J, the junction kept 10 bases outside the gene matches. CDR3 in DNA: TGCGCCAGCAGCCAAGAGCCGGGACAGGTGAGAGTCACTGAAGCTTTCTTT. It is translated as CASSQEPGQVRVTEAFF.

J is TRBJ1-2 and V is TRBV5-1, with D maybe TRBD1 (5 bases). The germline V gene has CDR1 SGHRS and CDR2 YFSETQ. The CDR3 sequence is 13 residues long. V was cut by 4 bases and J by 7 bases, with 14 bases left in between. CDR3 protein: CASSEPGVGGYTF. In DNA, the CDR3 is TGCGCCAGCAGCGAACCGGGGGTAGGTGGCTACACCTTC.